What follows are 11 T cell receptor beta chains derived from one specimen sequenced in a study of T cells in Graves' hyperthyroidism and ophthalmopathy. It was RNA transcripts that yielded the amplified TCR beta CDR3 regions. A set of HTBI primers served as the primers for a first-round RT-PCR of the TCR CDR3. TCRdb reprocessed the multiplex PCR reads via MiXCR and lists one record per CDR3 protein. The sample includes around 570,000 distinct CDR3 sequences, 20% of them seen just once. The source material was blood. These receptors came from a middle-aged man with Graves' ophthalmopathy.

The table lists this clonotype with many counts. The J gene is TRBJ2-3, the V gene TRBV11-1, with D possibly TRBD2 on 6 matching bases. This CDR3 is 15 amino acids long. With 5 bases removed from V and 3 bases from J, the gap between germline ends came to 15 bases. CDR1 is SGHAT and CDR2 is FQDESV in the germline V gene (reference sequence). The CDR3 region is CASSRLGLETDTQYF. CDR3 bases: TGTGCCAGCAGCCGGCTGGGACTCGAGACAGATACGCAGTATTTT.

In this sample, this clonotype turned up many times. The chain links TRBV7-8 to TRBJ2-1; TRBD2 aligns across 9 bases. Germline V gives CDR1 SGHVS, CDR2 FQNEAQ. This CDR3 is 15 amino acids long. V lost 5 bases and J lost 4; bases outside the gene matches: 6. DNA for the CDR3: TGTGCCAGCAGCGTTATAGCGGGAGTTTACAATGAGCAGTTCTTC. Translation gives CASSVIAGVYNEQFF.

This clonotype was counted at least ten times. This chain uses TRBV11-2 with TRBJ2-5; weak D call: TRBD2 (6 bases). Germline-derived CDR1 and CDR2 are SGHAT and FQNNGV. The V and J ends lost 7 bases and 4 bases respectively, with 13 bases between them. The CDR3 has 13 residues. The CDR3 DNA reads TGTGCCAGCACCGCTCTAGCGCTAGAGACCCAGTACTTC. Its protein product is CASTALALETQYF.

Written as DNA, the CDR3 is TGCGCCAGCATACTAGCGGGGGAGCAGTACTTC. It yields the protein CASILAGEQYF. The chain joins TRBV10-2 to TRBJ2-7; 10 bases are a match to TRBD2. J lost 7 bases, V lost 7 bases, and 1 base had no gene match. The CDR3 length is 11 residues. Germline lookup yields CDR1 WSHSY and CDR2 SAAADI.

As to this clonotype: A much more abundant neighbour one base away suggests this may be a read error. V is TRBV30 and J is TRBJ2-7; perhaps D is TRBD1 or TRBD2 (7 bases each). The CDR3 has 13 residues. The V gene lost 4 bases and the J gene lost 7 bases, with 17 bases spanning the gap. Germline CDR1 reads GTSNPN; CDR2 reads SVGIG (reference sequence). The CDR3 is CAWTKSRGGEQYF. DNA for the CDR3: TGTGCCTGGACCAAATCCAGGGGGGGTGAGCAGTACTTC.

This clonotype came up a few times. V gene TRBV6-1 combines with J gene TRBJ2-3, with TRBD2 matching 7 bases. This CDR3 spans 13 amino acids. V was pared by 5 bases and J by 6 bases, with 5 bases of the junction left unmatched. Germline V gene lookup returns CDR1 MNHNS and CDR2 SASEGT. CDR3 sequence (DNA): TGTGCCAGCAGTTCCGGACTAGTTGATACGCAGTATTTT. This gives the protein CASSSGLVDTQYF.

This clonotype was detected only a few times. The chain uses TRBV27 and TRBJ2-5; 7 bases agree with TRBD1. CDR1 and CDR2 (germline): MNHEY, SMNVEV (reference sequence). The CDR3 runs 15 residues. After removal of 4 bases from V and 0 bases from J, the junction contained 5 bases not matched to a gene. The CDR3 sequence: CASSSGTEHQETQYF. CDR3 nucleotide sequence: TGTGCCAGCAGTTCCGGGACAGAACACCAAGAGACCCAGTACTTC.

Turning to this clonotype: This may be a read error, as it is one base from a much larger clone. V gene TRBV28 combines with J gene TRBJ2-3; 9 positions agree with TRBD1. Per the germline V gene, CDR1 is MDHEN and CDR2 is SYDVKM. The CDR3 loop spans 15 amino acids. The CDR3 loop reads CASTPGTGSGDKQYF. The DNA of the CDR3 is TGTGCCAGCACCCCCGGGACAGGGTCGGGAGATAAGCAGTATTTT.

The sample holds one count of this clonotype. The chain has TRBV7-8 and TRBJ2-1; D possibly corresponds to TRBD1 (6 bases). CDR1 is SGHVS, CDR2 FQNEAQ, per germline. The CDR3 covers 15 residues. The V end was cut by 5 bases, the J end by 7 bases, with 18 bases between. The CDR3 region is CASSTRHGQGNEQFF. Written as DNA, the CDR3 is TGTGCCAGCAGCACCCGACACGGTCAGGGGAATGAGCAGTTCTTC.

About this clonotype: An end of the junction differs from the germline gene, which may be a read error. V and J are TRBV27 and TRBJ2-7; possible D gene TRBD1, 6 bases. This CDR3 has 15 amino acids. The V gene's germline CDR1 is MNHEY and CDR2 SMNVEV (reference sequence). The CDR3 is CASSSKTGISCEQYF. DNA of the CDR3: TGTGCCAGCAGTTCGAAAACAGGGATCTCCTGCGAGCAGTACTTC.

The chain is built from TRBV10-2 and TRBJ2-7; D ambiguous. V dropped 3 bases and J dropped 4 bases, with 7 bases sitting between them. CDR3 length: 12 residues. The germline CDR1 and CDR2 sequences are WSHSY and SAAADI. This CDR3 is CASSEYSYEQYF. The CDR3 DNA sequence: TGCGCCAGCAGTGAATACAGTTACGAGCAGTACTTC.